Below, one TCR beta chain is given with its context. The antigen is unknown. The authors ran a second PCR of 7 to 11 cycles using a sample-barcoded 5' primer and a J-beta primer mix. At least 2.5 million CDR3-containing paired-end reads were obtained per sample. TCRdb reprocessed the 5' RACE reads via MiXCR and lists one record per CDR3 protein. The table records around 1,900,000 distinct CDR3 sequences, approximately 39% of them present only once. The source of the sample is a study of blood T cells in healthy people across ages. Overall study findings and caveats: Among T cells, TCR beta diversity per million cells dropped roughly linearly as age rose.

The CDR3 runs 18 residues. Per the germline V gene, CDR1 is SGHRS and CDR2 is YFSETQ. V was pared by 4 bases and J by 2 bases, with 17 bases of the junction left unmatched. The chain is built from TRBV5-1 and TRBJ1-2; 7 bases agree with TRBD1. The TCR originated in a human donor in good health. The sequenced sample was blood. This CDR3 is CASSPLGGLMNANYGYTF. The DNA for the CDR3 is TGCGCCAGCAGCCCCCTAGGGGGCCTGATGAATGCAAACTATGGCTACACCTTC.